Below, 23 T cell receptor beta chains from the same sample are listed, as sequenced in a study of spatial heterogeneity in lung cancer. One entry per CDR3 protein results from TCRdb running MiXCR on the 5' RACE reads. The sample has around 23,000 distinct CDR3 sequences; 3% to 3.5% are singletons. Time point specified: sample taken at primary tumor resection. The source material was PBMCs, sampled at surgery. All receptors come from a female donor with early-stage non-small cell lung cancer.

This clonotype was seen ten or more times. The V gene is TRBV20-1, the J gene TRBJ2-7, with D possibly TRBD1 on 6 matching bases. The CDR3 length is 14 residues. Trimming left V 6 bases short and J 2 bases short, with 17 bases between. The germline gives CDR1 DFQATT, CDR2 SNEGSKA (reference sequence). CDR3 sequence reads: CSASRDNEAYEQYF. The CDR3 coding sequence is TGCAGTGCCAGCCGGGACAACGAAGCCTACGAGCAGTACTTC.

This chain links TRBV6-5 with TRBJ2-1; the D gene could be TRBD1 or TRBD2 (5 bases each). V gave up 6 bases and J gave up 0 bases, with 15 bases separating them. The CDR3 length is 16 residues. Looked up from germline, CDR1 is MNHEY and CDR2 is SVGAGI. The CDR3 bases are TGTGCCAGCAGACCCCGGGGCATCCTCTCCTACAATGAGCAGTTCTTC. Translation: CASRPRGILSYNEQFF.

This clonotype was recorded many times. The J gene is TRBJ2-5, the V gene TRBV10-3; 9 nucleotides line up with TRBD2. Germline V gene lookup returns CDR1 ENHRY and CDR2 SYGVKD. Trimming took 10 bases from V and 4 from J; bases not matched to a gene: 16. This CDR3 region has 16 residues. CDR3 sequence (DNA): TGTGCCACCCAATCCCCGATAGCGGGAGAGAGAGAGACCCAGTACTTC. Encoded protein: CATQSPIAGERETQYF.

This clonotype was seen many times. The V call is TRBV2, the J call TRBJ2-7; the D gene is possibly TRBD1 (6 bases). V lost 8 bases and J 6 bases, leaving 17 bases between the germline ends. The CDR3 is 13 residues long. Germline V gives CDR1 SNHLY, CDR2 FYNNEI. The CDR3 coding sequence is TGTGCCAGCGGGTACCCTGGGGGCGCCGAGCAGTACTTC. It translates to CASGYPGGAEQYF.

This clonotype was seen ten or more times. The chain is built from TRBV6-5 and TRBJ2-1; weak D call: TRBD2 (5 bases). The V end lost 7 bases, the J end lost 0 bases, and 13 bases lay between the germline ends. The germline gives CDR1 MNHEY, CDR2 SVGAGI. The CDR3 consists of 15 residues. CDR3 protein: CASKIASSSYNEQFF. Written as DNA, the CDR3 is TGTGCCAGCAAAATAGCGTCGAGCTCCTACAATGAGCAGTTCTTC.

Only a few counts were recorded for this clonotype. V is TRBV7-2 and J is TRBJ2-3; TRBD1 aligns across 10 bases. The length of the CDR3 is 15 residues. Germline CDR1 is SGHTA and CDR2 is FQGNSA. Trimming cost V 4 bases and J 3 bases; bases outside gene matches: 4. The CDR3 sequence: CASSSTGQGTDTQYF. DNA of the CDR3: TGTGCCAGCAGCTCCACGGGACAGGGGACAGATACGCAGTATTTT.

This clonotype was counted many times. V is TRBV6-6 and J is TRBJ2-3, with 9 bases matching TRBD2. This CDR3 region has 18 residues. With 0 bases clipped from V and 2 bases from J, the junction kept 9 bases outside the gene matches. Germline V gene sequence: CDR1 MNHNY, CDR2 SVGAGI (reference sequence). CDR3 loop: CASSYSQKREAATDTQYF. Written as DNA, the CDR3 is TGTGCCAGCAGTTACTCCCAAAAGCGGGAGGCCGCCACAGATACGCAGTATTTT.

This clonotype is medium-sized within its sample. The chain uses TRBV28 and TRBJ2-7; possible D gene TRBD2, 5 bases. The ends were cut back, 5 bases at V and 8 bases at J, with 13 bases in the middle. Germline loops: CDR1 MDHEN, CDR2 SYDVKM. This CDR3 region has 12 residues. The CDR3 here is CASSPPRGKQYF. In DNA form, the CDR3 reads TGTGCCAGCAGTCCCCCCCGAGGGAAGCAGTACTTC.

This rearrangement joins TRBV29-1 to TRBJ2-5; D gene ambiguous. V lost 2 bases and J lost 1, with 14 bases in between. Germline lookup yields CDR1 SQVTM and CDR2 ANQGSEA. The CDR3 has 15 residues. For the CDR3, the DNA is TGCAGCGTTGAACCGTACATCGCTAGCCAAGAGACCCAGTACTTC. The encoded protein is CSVEPYIASQETQYF.

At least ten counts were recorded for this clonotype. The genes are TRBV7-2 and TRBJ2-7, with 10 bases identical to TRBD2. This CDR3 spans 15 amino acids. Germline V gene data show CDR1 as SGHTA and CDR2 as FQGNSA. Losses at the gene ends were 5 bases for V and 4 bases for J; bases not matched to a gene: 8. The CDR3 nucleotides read TGTGCCAGCAGCGTGGGACTAGCGACCCTATACGAGCAGTACTTC. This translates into CASSVGLATLYEQYF.

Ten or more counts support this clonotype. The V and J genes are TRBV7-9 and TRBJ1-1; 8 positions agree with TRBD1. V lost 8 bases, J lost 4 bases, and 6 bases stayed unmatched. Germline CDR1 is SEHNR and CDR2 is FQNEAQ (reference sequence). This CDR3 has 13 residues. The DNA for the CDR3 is TGTGCCAGCCGGGACAGGCGTGGCACTGAAGCTTTCTTT. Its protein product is CASRDRRGTEAFF. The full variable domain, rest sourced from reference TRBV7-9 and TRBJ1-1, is DTGVSQNPRHKITKRGQNVTFRCDPISEHNRLYWYRQTLGQGPEFLTYFQNEAQLEKSRLLSDRFSAERPKGSFSTLEIQRTEQGDSAMYLCASRDRRGTEAFFGQGTRLTVV.

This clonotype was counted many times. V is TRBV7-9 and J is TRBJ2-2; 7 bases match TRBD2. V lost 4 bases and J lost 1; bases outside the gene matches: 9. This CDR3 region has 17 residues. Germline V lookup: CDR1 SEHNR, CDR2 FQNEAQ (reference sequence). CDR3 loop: CASSSPLGRGNTGELFF. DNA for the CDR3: TGTGCCAGCAGCTCCCCTTTAGGGAGGGGGAACACCGGGGAGCTGTTTTTT.

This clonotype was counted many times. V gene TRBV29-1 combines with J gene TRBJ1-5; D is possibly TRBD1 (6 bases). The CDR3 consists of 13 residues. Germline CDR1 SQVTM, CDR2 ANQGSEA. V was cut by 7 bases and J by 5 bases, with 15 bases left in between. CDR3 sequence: CSGSRDTYQPQHF. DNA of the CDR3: TGCAGCGGAAGCCGGGACACCTATCAGCCCCAGCATTTT.

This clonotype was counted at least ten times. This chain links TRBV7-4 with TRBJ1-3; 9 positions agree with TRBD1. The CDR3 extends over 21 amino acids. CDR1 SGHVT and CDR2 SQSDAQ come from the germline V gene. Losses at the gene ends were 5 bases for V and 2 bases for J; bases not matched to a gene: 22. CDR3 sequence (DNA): TGTGCCAGCAGCCCCGGACCGACGGGACAGGGTATTTTGCGGACTGGAAACACCATATATTTT. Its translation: CASSPGPTGQGILRTGNTIYF.

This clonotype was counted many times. CDR3 sequence reads: CASSFGELAGSEQYF. DNA for the CDR3: TGTGCCAGCAGCTTCGGAGAACTAGCAGGTTCCGAGCAGTACTTC. The genes are TRBV5-4 and TRBJ2-7, with a tentative D call TRBD2 (6 bases). V was cut by 2 bases and J by 6 bases, with 18 bases left in between. Germline loops: CDR1 SGHNT, CDR2 YYREEE (reference sequence). The CDR3 length is 15 residues. The complete variable domain, with remaining parts taken from reference TRBV5-4 and TRBJ2-7, reads ETGVTQSPTHLIKTRGQQVTLRCSSQSGHNTVSWYQQALGQGPQFIFQYYREEENGRGNFPPRFSGLQFPNYSSELNVNALELDDSALYLCASSFGELAGSEQYFGPGTRLTVT.

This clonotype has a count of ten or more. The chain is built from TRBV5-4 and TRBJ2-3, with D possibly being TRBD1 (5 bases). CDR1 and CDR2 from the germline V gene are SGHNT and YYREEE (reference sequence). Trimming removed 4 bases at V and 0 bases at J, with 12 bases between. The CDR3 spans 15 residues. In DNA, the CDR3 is TGTGCCAGCAGCCCAGGGAAGTTAAGCACAGATACGCAGTATTTT. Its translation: CASSPGKLSTDTQYF.

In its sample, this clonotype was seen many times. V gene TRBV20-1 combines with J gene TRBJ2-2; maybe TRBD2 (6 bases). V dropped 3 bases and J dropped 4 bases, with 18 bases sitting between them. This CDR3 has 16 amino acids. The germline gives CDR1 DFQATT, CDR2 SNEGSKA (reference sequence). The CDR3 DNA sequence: TGCAGTGCTAGCGGGGGAATGAGTTCGATCACCGGGGAGCTGTTTTTT. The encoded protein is CSASGGMSSITGELFF.

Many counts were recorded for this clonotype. CDR3 sequence (DNA): TGCGCCAGCAGCCAAGATGGGATGGGGGGATCTAGCACAGATACGCAGTATTTT. Translating gives CASSQDGMGGSSTDTQYF. V is TRBV4-1 and J is TRBJ2-3; a possible D gene is TRBD2 (6 bases). There are 18 residues in the CDR3. The ends were cut back, 0 bases at V and 0 bases at J, with 16 bases in the middle. Germline CDR1 and CDR2: MGHRA and YSYEKL.

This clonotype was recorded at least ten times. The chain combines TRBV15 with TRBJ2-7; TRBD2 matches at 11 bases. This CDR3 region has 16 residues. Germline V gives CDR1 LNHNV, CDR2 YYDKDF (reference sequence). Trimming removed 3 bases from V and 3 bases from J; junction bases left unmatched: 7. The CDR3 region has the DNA TGTGCCACCAGCAGTGGGGCTGGACTAGCGGGCTACGAGCAGTACTTC. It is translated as CATSSGAGLAGYEQYF.

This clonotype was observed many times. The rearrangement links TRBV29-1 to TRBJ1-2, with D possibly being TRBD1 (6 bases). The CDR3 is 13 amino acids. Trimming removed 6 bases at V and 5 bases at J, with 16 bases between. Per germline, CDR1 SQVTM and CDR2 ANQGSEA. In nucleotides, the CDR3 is TGCAGCGTCGGGGGCGGGCTAGGGTATGGCTACACCTTC. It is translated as CSVGGGLGYGYTF.

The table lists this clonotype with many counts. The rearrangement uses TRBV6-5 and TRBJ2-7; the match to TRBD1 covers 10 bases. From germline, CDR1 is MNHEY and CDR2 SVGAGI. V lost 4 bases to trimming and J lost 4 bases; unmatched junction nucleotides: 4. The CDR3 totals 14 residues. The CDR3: CASSFGQGVYEQYF. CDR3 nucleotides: TGTGCCAGCAGTTTCGGACAGGGGGTGTACGAGCAGTACTTC.

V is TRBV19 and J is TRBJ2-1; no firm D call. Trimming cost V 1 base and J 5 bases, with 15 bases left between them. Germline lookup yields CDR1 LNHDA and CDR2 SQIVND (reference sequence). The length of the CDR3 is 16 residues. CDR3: CASSIAGRGYNNEQFF. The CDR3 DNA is TGTGCCAGTAGTATAGCGGGTCGAGGATATAACAATGAGCAGTTCTTC.

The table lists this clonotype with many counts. The CDR3, as DNA: TGTGCCAGCAGTTTATTTAGTGGGCCGGGCAGGGGGAATGAGCAGTTCTTC. Amino acids: CASSLFSGPGRGNEQFF. The genes are TRBV28 and TRBJ2-1; 7 positions match TRBD1. CDR1 MDHEN and CDR2 SYDVKM come from the germline V gene. V dropped 1 base and J dropped 7; count of bases not matched to a gene: 13. This CDR3 has 17 amino acids. The whole variable domain, filled in from reference TRBV28 and TRBJ2-1, reads DVKVTQSSRYLVKRTGEKVFLECVQDMDHENMFWYRQDPGLGLRLIYFSYDVKMKEKGDIPEGYSVSREKKERFSLILESASTNQTSMYLCASSLFSGPGRGNEQFFGPGTRLTVL.